The next 29 T cell receptor beta chains were all read from a single sample in a study of blood T cells in healthy people across ages. Sample-barcoded 5' priming and a J-beta primer mix drove a second PCR of roughly 6 to 12 cycles. TCRdb independently ran MiXCR on the 5' RACE reads; one entry per CDR3 protein. The top ten clones hold roughly an eighth of a sample with about a million distinct CDR3 sequences, around 48% of them seen once. The sample was blood. Receptor source: a man aged 30 to 45 in good health.

V usage is TRBV20-1 and J usage is TRBJ1-4; maybe TRBD1 (6 bases). With 6 bases removed from V and 2 bases from J, the gap between germline ends came to 10 bases. The CDR3 consists of 13 residues. The germline CDR1 and CDR2 sequences are DFQATT and SNEGSKA (reference sequence). The DNA for the CDR3 is TGCAGTGCAACAGGGTCCACTAATGAAAAACTGTTTTTT. Translation gives CSATGSTNEKLFF.

The V gene is TRBV6-6, the J gene TRBJ2-3, with 7 bases that match TRBD2. There are 13 residues in the CDR3. Trimming took 9 bases from V and 5 from J; bases not matched to a gene: 8. Germline V gives CDR1 MNHNY, CDR2 SVGAGI (reference sequence). The CDR3 DNA reads TGTGCCAGTGCCCTAGCGGCCAGAGATACGCAGTATTTT. Its translation is CASALAARDTQYF.

The CDR3: CASSLGSSGYSYEQYF. CDR3 nucleotides: TGTGCCAGCAGTTTAGGCTCTAGCGGGTATTCCTACGAGCAGTACTTC. J is TRBJ2-7 and V is TRBV12-3 or TRBV12-4, with 8 nucleotides matching TRBD2. The junction had 6 bases not matched to a gene; V was cut back by 1 base and J by 1 base. The CDR3 runs to 16 residues.

This clonotype was observed a few times. The rearrangement links TRBV5-1 to TRBJ1-5, with D unclear. The germline CDR1 and CDR2 sequences are SGHRS and YFSETQ. V was trimmed by 2 bases and J by 7 bases, leaving 13 bases between them. The CDR3 is 14 residues long. The CDR3 is CASSFLGDGQPQHF. The CDR3 DNA sequence: TGCGCCAGCAGCTTTCTGGGAGATGGCCAGCCCCAGCATTTT.

The chain carries TRBV20-1 and TRBJ1-6; D possibly corresponds to TRBD1 (6 bases). The CDR3 spans 15 residues. Germline CDR1 DFQATT, CDR2 SNEGSKA (reference sequence). Trimming shortened V by 5 bases and J by 10 bases, and 21 bases separated the two germline ends. The CDR3 bases are TGCAGTGCTGTAGCCAGGGGCGCGCTTCACTCACCCCTCCACTTT. Translated: CSAVARGALHSPLHF.

The chain couples TRBV20-1 to TRBJ2-5, with D possibly called TRBD1 or TRBD2 (5 bases each). Germline loops: CDR1 DFQATT, CDR2 SNEGSKA (reference sequence). The CDR3 loop spans 13 amino acids. V was clipped by 0 bases and J by 11 bases, with 16 bases between them. CDR3 in amino acids: CSAREDTVGEQYF. The CDR3 region has the DNA TGCAGTGCTAGAGAGGACACGGTGGGGGAGCAGTACTTC.

The chain couples TRBV12-3 or TRBV12-4 to TRBJ2-7, with TRBD1 as a possible D gene (6 bases). V was clipped by 2 bases and J by 3 bases, with 14 bases between them. CDR3 length: 15 residues. CDR3 in amino acids: CASSLSQGRHYEQYF. The CDR3 nucleotides are TGTGCCAGCAGTTTAAGTCAGGGGCGTCACTACGAGCAGTACTTC.

Ten or more counts support this clonotype. The CDR3 protein is CASSFGDRGVTGELFF. In DNA, the CDR3 is TGTGCCAGCAGTTTTGGGGACAGGGGTGTCACCGGGGAGCTGTTTTTT. V gene TRBV12-3 or TRBV12-4 combines with J gene TRBJ2-2; 10 bases fit TRBD1. The V and J ends lost 3 bases and 4 bases, in that order; junction bases with no gene match: 5. The CDR3 has 16 amino acids.

Only a few counts were recorded for this clonotype. The chain links TRBV20-1 to TRBJ2-3, with 11 bases aligning to TRBD2. Germline V lookup: CDR1 DFQATT, CDR2 SNEGSKA (reference sequence). The V and J ends lost 2 bases and 0 bases, in that order; junction bases with no gene match: 10. The CDR3 sequence is 18 residues long. Here the CDR3 DNA reads TGCAGTGCTAGACTACTAGCGGGGGCTTCGACTAGCACAGATACGCAGTATTTT. This sequence encodes CSARLLAGASTSTDTQYF.

To note about this clonotype: This CDR3 fails to terminate in the conserved phenylalanine or tryptophan, so it likely reflects a read error. The rearrangement links TRBV11-3 to TRBJ2-1; D may be TRBD1 (5 bases). The closer fit of TRBJ2-7 to the DNA end suggests the J call may be wrong. This CDR3 spans 13 amino acids. Germline V gene sequence: CDR1 SGHNT, CDR2 YENEEA. The CDR3 DNA follows: TGTGCCAGCAGCGCCCACCAGGGAAATGAGCAGTACCTC. Translation: CASSAHQGNEQYL.

This chain links TRBV29-1 with TRBJ2-1; maybe TRBD1 (6 bases). This CDR3 has 14 amino acids. Deletions cut 8 bases from V and 2 bases from J, with 16 bases between. Looked up from germline, CDR1 is SQVTM and CDR2 is ANQGSEA. CDR3 residues: CSLSPGHTYNEQFF. CDR3 in DNA: TGCAGCCTCTCCCCGGGACACACCTACAATGAGCAGTTCTTC.

This clonotype was detected only a few times. The genes are TRBV29-1 and TRBJ2-7, with 9 bases that match TRBD2. Trimming cost V 5 bases and J 1 base; bases outside gene matches: 9. This CDR3 comprises 15 residues. CDR1 and CDR2 from the germline V gene are SQVTM and ANQGSEA. The CDR3 is CSVLPGTSRSYEQYF. In nucleotides, the CDR3 is TGCAGCGTTTTGCCCGGGACTAGCAGGTCCTACGAGCAGTACTTC.

The rearrangement links TRBV5-1 to TRBJ1-2, with D possibly being TRBD1 (5 bases). This CDR3 contains 14 residues. V was shortened by 4 bases and J by 6 bases, with 16 bases between the two germline ends. Germline V CDR1 and CDR2: SGHRS, YFSETQ. CDR3 DNA sequence: TGCGCCAGCAGCCGTTCGGTAGGAGGGGATGGCTACACCTTC. Translation: CASSRSVGGDGYTF.

The chain carries TRBV6-1 and TRBJ2-4; D is perhaps TRBD1 (5 bases). The assigned J gene may be wrong: the sequence end matches TRBJ2-7 better. The germline V gene has CDR1 MNHNS and CDR2 SASEGT. The CDR3 has 15 residues. The CDR3 loop reads CASSGPSGAAYEQYF. As DNA, the CDR3 is TGTGCCAGCAGTGGTCCAAGTGGGGCAGCCTACGAGCAGTACTTC.

This clonotype was counted many times. This rearrangement joins TRBV4-1 to TRBJ2-3; D ambiguous. The CDR3 has 12 amino acids. V was shortened by 3 bases and J by 6 bases, with 7 bases between the two germline ends. The germline CDR1 and CDR2 sequences are MGHRA and YSYEKL. CDR3 amino acids: CASSQESDTQYF. The DNA of the CDR3 is TGCGCCAGCAGCCAGGAGTCGGATACGCAGTATTTT.

This clonotype was seen a handful of times. The chain employs TRBV20-1 and TRBJ2-3; perhaps TRBD2 as D (5 bases). Per germline, CDR1 DFQATT and CDR2 SNEGSKA (reference sequence). This CDR3 comprises 13 residues. The CDR3 nucleotides are TGCAGCTACCAACGGGGATTCACAGATACGCAGTATTTT. It codes for CSYQRGFTDTQYF.

This clonotype was picked up a small number of times. The CDR3 reads CSARAETGLHYEQYF. Here the CDR3 DNA reads TGCAGTGCTAGAGCGGAGACGGGCTTGCACTACGAGCAGTACTTC. V and J are TRBV20-1 and TRBJ2-7; D call uncertain. The germline V gene encodes CDR1 DFQATT and CDR2 SNEGSKA (reference sequence). V was clipped by 1 base and J by 3 bases, with 16 bases between them. This CDR3 comprises 15 residues.

V gene TRBV10-3 combines with J gene TRBJ2-5, with 10 bases matching TRBD2. V lost 6 bases, J lost 1 base, and 5 bases stayed unmatched. CDR3 size: 15 residues. CDR1 is ENHRY and CDR2 is SYGVKD in the germline V gene. The CDR3 DNA follows: TGTGCCATCAGGGCTAGCGGGGGCCGCCAAGAGACCCAGTACTTC. Residues: CAIRASGGRQETQYF.

This clonotype was seen only a few times. V gene TRBV20-1 combines with J gene TRBJ2-7; tentatively, D is TRBD2 (6 bases). There are 14 residues in the CDR3. Germline values: CDR1 DFQATT, CDR2 SNEGSKA (reference sequence). Deletions cut 4 bases from V and 5 bases from J, with 18 bases between. CDR3: CSAKRLVFFHEQYF. The CDR3 DNA reads as TGCAGTGCTAAGAGACTAGTTTTCTTCCACGAGCAGTACTTC.

The chain carries TRBV12-3 or TRBV12-4 and TRBJ1-6; no definite D call. V was trimmed by 6 bases and J by 6 bases, leaving 12 bases between them. The length of the CDR3 is 14 residues. This CDR3 is CASSSRVINSPLHF. As DNA, the CDR3 is TGTGCCAGCAGCTCTCGGGTCATTAATTCACCCCTCCACTTT.

The J gene is TRBJ1-1, the V gene TRBV15, with a possible D match to TRBD1 (6 bases). Germline CDR1 and CDR2: LNHNV and YYDKDF (reference sequence). The CDR3 contains 16 residues. V was shortened by 0 bases and J by 0 bases, with 11 bases between the two germline ends. This chain's CDR3 is CATSRDAGTLNTEAFF. For the CDR3, the DNA is TGTGCCACCAGCAGAGACGCCGGGACACTGAACACTGAAGCTTTCTTT.

CDR3 region: CASSLDISGGYNEQYF. DNA of the CDR3: TGTGCCAGCAGCTTAGACATTAGCGGGGGGTACAATGAGCAGTACTTC. This chain joins TRBV7-2 and TRBJ2-7, with TRBD2 matching over 10 bases. The CDR3 sequence is 16 residues long. With 1 base clipped from V and 7 bases from J, the junction kept 10 bases outside the gene matches. The germline V gene has CDR1 SGHTA and CDR2 FQGNSA. Based on the CDR3 plus reference TRBV7-2 and TRBJ2-7, the full variable domain is GAGVSQSPSNKVTEKGKDVELRCDPISGHTALYWYRQSLGQGLEFLIYFQGNSAPDKSGLPSDRFSAERTGGSVSTLTIQRTQQEDSAVYLCASSLDISGGYNEQYFGPGTRLTVT.

The table lists this clonotype with a count of one. J is TRBJ2-3 and V is TRBV20-1, with 7 bases matching TRBD2. This CDR3 region has 12 residues. Germline V lookup: CDR1 DFQATT, CDR2 SNEGSKA (reference sequence). V lost 7 bases to trimming and J lost 3 bases; unmatched junction nucleotides: 4. CDR3 protein: CSVGTKTDTQYF. As DNA, the CDR3 is TGCAGTGTCGGGACTAAGACAGATACGCAGTATTTT.

This sequence joins TRBV3-1 and TRBJ2-7; 9 bases align to TRBD2. CDR1 and CDR2 (germline): LGHDT, YNNKEL (reference sequence). With 1 base clipped from V and 2 bases from J, the junction kept 3 bases outside the gene matches. This CDR3 has 15 amino acids. CDR3 coding DNA: TGTGCCAGCAGCCAAGGACTAGCGGAGCCCTACGAGCAGTACTTC. This sequence encodes CASSQGLAEPYEQYF.

The chain employs TRBV5-8 and TRBJ2-4; tentatively, D is TRBD1 (5 bases). The CDR3 runs 19 residues. Germline V gene sequence: CDR1 SGHTS, CDR2 YDEGEE. V was pared by 5 bases and J by 0 bases, with 24 bases between. The CDR3: CASRDVKGPGQLAKNIQYF. CDR3 coding DNA: TGTGCCAGCAGGGATGTTAAGGGGCCCGGCCAGCTAGCCAAAAACATTCAGTACTTC.

Concerning this clonotype: A much bigger clone sits one base away, suggesting this may be a read error. The rearrangement uses TRBV6-1 and TRBJ2-1, with TRBD2 matching 10 bases. This CDR3 has 15 residues. Per germline, CDR1 MNHNS and CDR2 SASEGT. J lost 7 bases, V lost 4 bases, and 7 bases had no gene match. CDR3 amino acids: CASSGLAGGQNEQFF. DNA of the CDR3: TGTGCCAGCAGTGGGTTAGCGGGGGGACAGAATGAGCAGTTCTTC.

The J gene is TRBJ2-4, the V gene TRBV7-9; 9 nucleotides align to TRBD1. J gave up 0 bases and V 4 bases, and 4 bases lay outside the gene matches. Per germline, CDR1 SEHNR and CDR2 FQNEAQ (reference sequence). The length of the CDR3 is 16 residues. CDR3 amino acids: CASSSTGGLAKNIQYF. The CDR3 nucleotides are TGTGCCAGCAGCTCCACAGGGGGCCTAGCCAAAAACATTCAGTACTTC.

The CDR3: CASRSSGVYGYTF. CDR3 sequence (DNA): TGTGCCAGCAGGTCATCAGGGGTTTACGGCTACACCTTC. The V gene is TRBV7-2, the J gene TRBJ1-2; perhaps TRBD1 as D (6 bases). The germline CDR1 and CDR2 sequences are SGHTA and FQGNSA. The CDR3 extends over 13 amino acids. V was trimmed by 6 bases and J by 8 bases, leaving 16 bases between them. The complete variable domain, with remaining parts taken from reference TRBV7-2 and TRBJ1-2, reads GAGVSQSPSNKVTEKGKDVELRCDPISGHTALYWYRQSLGQGLEFLIYFQGNSAPDKSGLPSDRFSAERTGGSVSTLTIQRTQQEDSAVYLCASRSSGVYGYTFGSGTRLTVV.

The sample holds a few counts of this clonotype. This chain connects TRBV7-2 to TRBJ1-2; D call uncertain. The CDR3 sequence is 13 residues long. Germline values: CDR1 SGHTA, CDR2 FQGNSA. V was trimmed by 5 bases and J by 4 bases, leaving 11 bases between them. The CDR3 sequence is CASSPTVSYGYTF. DNA for the CDR3: TGTGCCAGCAGCCCCACCGTCAGCTATGGCTACACCTTC.